This paragraph reports one TCR beta chain. No antigen is known for it. Base qualities are missing; no much larger clone stands one base away. Including the terminal cysteine and phenylalanine, the CDR3 comprises 16 residues. The read is trimmed to its CDR3 DNA, 48 bases read in frame from base 1. V and J are truncated by 5 bases and 0 bases respectively, leaving an intervening sequence of 16 bases. CDR1 SEHNR and CDR2 FQNEAQ were looked up in the germline V gene (reference sequence). The collaborating institutions used their own protocols to collect whole blood in K2EDTA tubes. For TCRbeta analysis, collaborators shipped samples in one of three forms: frozen whole blood, isolated PBMCs, or DNA extracted from either of those sample types. TCRbeta CDR3 regions were amplified from genomic DNA using the immunoSEQ Assay, a bias-controlled multiplex PCR. The published analysis was carried out like this. Within the assay, amplification of reference gene primers was used to estimate how many nucleated cells each sample contained. To quantify the absolute abundance of each unique TCRbeta CDR3 rearrangement, sequence reads were collapsed and filtered. For each sample, productive Simpson clonality was calculated as the square root of Simpson's diversity index across productive rearrangements. Imported from immuneACCESS, the table was reduced by TCRdb to in-frame sequences with V and J called. These copies leave out some clones; in studies compared against another copy, an unresolved V gene accounts for under half, and the cause of the remainder is not known. V and J calls plus clone size are reproduced from that table; the DNA served to infer D and trimming. Present in this sample are about 370,000 clones, around 90% of which were seen just once. The ten largest clones capture 6% to 7.5% of the sample.

This sample is part of a study of blood T cell repertoires in COVID-19 (dated by TCRdb to 2019 to 2021). The study in broad terms: The collaborator samples originated in the United States, Italy and Spain and spanned the acute and convalescent phases of COVID-19. The prospective study material was composed of cDNA or gDNA derived from T cells, B-cell-depleted T cells, or PBMCs. Deeply sampled blood TCRbeta repertoires from subjects exposed to, actively infected with, or recovered from COVID-19 were included in the dataset. The repertoires were released in a freely available public database intended as a resource for research on the immune response to SARS-CoV-2. Samples were obtained from the ongoing ImmuneRACE study (first 160 participants) and from some 1,300 subjects provided by 6 global collaborators. A de-identified subject ID, COVID-19 status, age in years and sex were almost always included in the sample metadata. Where HLA class I and class II types were available, the types were taken from metadata supplied by the sample provider, not from assay-based typing.

What the work shows at the level of the full study, not this receptor alone: The quantity of clinical and demographic metadata differed by source and by participant and was supplied without curation.

Sequenced sample: peripheral blood. The clonotype was recovered from a man aged 18-30 years with active or convalescent COVID-19. The chain was built from TRBV7-9 and TRBJ2-5; a tentative D match to TRBD1 spans 6 bases. For the CDR3, the sequence is CASSEPDSTNQETQYF. In nucleotide form, the sequence is TGTGCCAGCAGCGAGCCGGACAGCACGAACCAAGAGACCCAGTACTTC.